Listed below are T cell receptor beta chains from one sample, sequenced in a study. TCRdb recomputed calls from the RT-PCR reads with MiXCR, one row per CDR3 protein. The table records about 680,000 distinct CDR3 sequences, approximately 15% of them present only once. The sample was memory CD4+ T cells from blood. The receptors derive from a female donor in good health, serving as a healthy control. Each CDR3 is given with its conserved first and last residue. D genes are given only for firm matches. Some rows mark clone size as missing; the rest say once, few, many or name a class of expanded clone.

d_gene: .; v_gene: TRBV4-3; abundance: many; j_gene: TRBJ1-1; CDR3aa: CASSQDGGWGSGNTEAFF; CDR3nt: TGCGCCAGCAGCCAAGATGGGGGCTGGGGGTCGGGAAACACTGAAGCTTTCTTT
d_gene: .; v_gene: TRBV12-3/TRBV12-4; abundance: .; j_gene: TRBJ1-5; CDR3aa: CASSSEGQLGNQPQHF; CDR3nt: TGTGCCAGCAGTTCGGAAGGACAGTTAGGGAATCAGCCCCAGCATTTT
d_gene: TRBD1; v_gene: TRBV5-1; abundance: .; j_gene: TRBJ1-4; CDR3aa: CASSRTGVSNEKLFF; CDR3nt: TGCGCCAGCAGCCGTACAGGGGTATCTAATGAAAAACTGTTTTTT
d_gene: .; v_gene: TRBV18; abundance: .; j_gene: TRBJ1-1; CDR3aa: CASSLTTVDTEAFF; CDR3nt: TGTGCCAGCTCACTCACGACAGTTGACACTGAAGCTTTCTTT
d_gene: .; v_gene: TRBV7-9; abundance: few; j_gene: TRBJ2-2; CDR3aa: CASSDSASWADTGELFF; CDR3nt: TGTGCCAGCAGCGATAGCGCCTCGTGGGCTGACACCGGGGAGCTGTTTTTT
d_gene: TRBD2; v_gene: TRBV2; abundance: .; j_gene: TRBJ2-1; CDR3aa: CASTPTTGLAFYNEQFF; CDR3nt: TGTGCCAGCACCCCAACTACGGGACTAGCGTTTTACAATGAGCAGTTCTTC
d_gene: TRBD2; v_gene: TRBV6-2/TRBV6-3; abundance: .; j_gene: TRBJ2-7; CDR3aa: CASGGLGDGNAYEQYF; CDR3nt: TGTGCCAGCGGGGGACTAGGGGACGGGAATGCCTACGAGCAGTACTTC
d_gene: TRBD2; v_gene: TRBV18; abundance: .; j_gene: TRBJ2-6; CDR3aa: CASSPPVAGGYSGANVLTF; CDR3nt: TGTGCCAGCTCACCCCCGGTGGCGGGAGGTTACTCTGGGGCCAACGTCCTGACTTTC
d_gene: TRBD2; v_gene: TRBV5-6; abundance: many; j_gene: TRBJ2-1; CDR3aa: CASSWGTSGRANEQFF; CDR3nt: TGTGCCAGCAGCTGGGGGACTAGCGGGAGGGCGAATGAGCAGTTCTTC
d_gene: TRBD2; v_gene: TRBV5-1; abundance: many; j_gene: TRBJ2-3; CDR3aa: CASSLGLAGDTDTQYF; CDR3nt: TGCGCCAGCAGCTTGGGACTAGCGGGAGACACAGATACGCAGTATTTT
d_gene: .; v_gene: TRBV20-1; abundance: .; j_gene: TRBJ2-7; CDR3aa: CSASRGTIGYEQYF; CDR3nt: TGCAGTGCCAGTAGAGGGACGATTGGGTACGAGCAGTACTTC
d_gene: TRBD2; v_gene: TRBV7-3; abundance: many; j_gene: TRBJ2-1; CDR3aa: CAISAAGLDFNEQFF; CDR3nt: TGTGCCATCTCGGCGGCGGGACTAGACTTCAATGAGCAGTTCTTC
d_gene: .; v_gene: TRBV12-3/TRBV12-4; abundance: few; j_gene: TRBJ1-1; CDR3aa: CASSLGYGQFTEAFF; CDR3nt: TGTGCCAGCAGCCTTGGATATGGGCAATTCACTGAAGCTTTCTTT
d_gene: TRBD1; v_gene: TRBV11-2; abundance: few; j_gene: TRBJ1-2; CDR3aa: CASSSIRRDRHYGYTF; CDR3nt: TGTGCCAGCAGCTCAATTCGCCGGGACAGGCACTATGGCTACACCTTC